This entry lists 24 T cell receptor beta chains sequenced from one sample in a study of cytomegalovirus exposure and HLA in healthy donors. Primers for the PCR totalled 60 Vbeta and 13 Jbeta. Some clones are missing from TCRdb's copy, which holds only in-frame ones; the method was immunoSEQ multiplex PCR. This table holds 150,000 to 200,000 clones, around 81% found once. Material for sequencing was PBMCs. Receptor source: a woman aged 40 to 55 in good health and CMV-seronegative.

The V call is TRBV7-9, the J call TRBJ2-1, with 10 bases aligning to TRBD2. V lost 4 bases to trimming and J lost 7 bases; unmatched junction nucleotides: 13. There are 17 residues in the CDR3. From germline, CDR1 is SEHNR and CDR2 FQNEAQ (reference sequence). The CDR3 nucleotides read TGTGCCAGCAGCTCCACCCTAGCGGGAGCGAGAGGGAATGAGCAGTTCTTC. It encodes CASSSTLAGARGNEQFF.

The chain joins TRBV29-1 to TRBJ2-5, with TRBD1 identical over 7 bases. V trimming: 5 bases; J trimming: 1 base; junction bases outside the gene matches: 7. This CDR3 has 14 residues. The germline gives CDR1 SQVTM, CDR2 ANQGSEA. CDR3 nucleotide sequence: TGCAGCGTTTTTGAGGGGGCGGCCCAAGAGACCCAGTACTTC. Translating gives CSVFEGAAQETQYF.

This chain connects TRBV6-5 to TRBJ2-2; 7 bases map to TRBD1. Germline trimming cut 7 bases from V and 5 bases from J; bases unmatched to any gene: 10. There are 15 residues in the CDR3. Germline V gene data show CDR1 as MNHEY and CDR2 as SVGAGI. CDR3 sequence reads: CASTLDRVDTGELFF. CDR3 DNA sequence: TGTGCCAGCACCCTAGACAGGGTAGATACCGGGGAGCTGTTTTTT.

V gene TRBV18 combines with J gene TRBJ2-3; 9 bases line up with TRBD2. There are 16 residues in the CDR3. In germline, CDR1 is KGHSH, CDR2 LQKENI. With 1 base clipped from V and 2 bases from J, the junction kept 4 bases outside the gene matches. The CDR3 loop reads CASSPLAGAITDTQYF. The DNA of the CDR3 is TGTGCCAGCTCACCACTAGCGGGAGCTATCACAGATACGCAGTATTTT.

The gene calls are TRBV27 and TRBJ2-5; 13 bases fit TRBD2. The CDR3 contains 14 residues. From germline, CDR1 is MNHEY and CDR2 SMNVEV (reference sequence). Trimming took 8 bases from V and 4 from J; bases not matched to a gene: 4. This CDR3 reads CASGLAGVTETQYF. The DNA for the CDR3 is TGTGCCAGCGGACTAGCGGGAGTTACAGAGACCCAGTACTTC.

The chain couples TRBV2 to TRBJ2-3; D is perhaps TRBD2 (6 bases). Trimming cost V 2 bases and J 2 bases, with 11 bases left between them. Germline loops: CDR1 SNHLY, CDR2 FYNNEI. This CDR3 region has 15 residues. CDR3 region: CASSEPSAATDTQYF. The CDR3 nucleotides are TGTGCCAGCAGTGAACCTAGCGCCGCCACAGATACGCAGTATTTT.

V gene TRBV29-1 combines with J gene TRBJ2-1; a weak D match, TRBD2 (5 bases). Germline-derived CDR1 and CDR2 are SQVTM and ANQGSEA. V lost 5 bases to trimming and J lost 7 bases, with 12 bases between them. This CDR3 has 12 amino acids. The CDR3 here is CSVTSGTNEQFF. CDR3 nucleotides: TGCAGCGTTACCAGCGGTACAAATGAGCAGTTCTTC.

The chain recombines TRBV30 with TRBJ1-4, with D unclear. Per germline, CDR1 GTSNPN and CDR2 SVGIG (reference sequence). The CDR3 contains 12 residues. The ends were cut back, 6 bases at V and 8 bases at J, with 13 bases in the middle. CDR3 amino acids: CACKRVEEKLFF. In nucleotides, the CDR3 is TGTGCCTGTAAGAGGGTTGAGGAAAAACTGTTTTTT.

This sequence joins TRBV27 and TRBJ2-3, with TRBD2 matching over 7 bases. CDR3 length: 17 amino acids. V lost 0 bases and J lost 4; bases outside the gene matches: 10. Germline CDR1 is MNHEY and CDR2 is SMNVEV (reference sequence). CDR3 amino acids: CASSLSLAGVDADTQYF. In DNA form, the CDR3 reads TGTGCCAGCAGTTTATCCCTGGCGGGAGTGGATGCAGATACGCAGTATTTT.

This clone was observed a handful of times. This rearrangement joins TRBV28 to TRBJ2-7, with a tentative D call TRBD2 (5 bases). There are 14 residues in the CDR3. V lost 2 bases, J lost 2 bases, and 10 bases lay in between. From germline, CDR1 is MDHEN and CDR2 SYDVKM. The CDR3 here is CASSLNLATYEQYF. CDR3 DNA: TGTGCCAGCAGTTTAAACCTAGCCACCTACGAGCAGTACTTC.

This clone was counted between two and nine times. This chain links TRBV6-5 with TRBJ2-7, with 11 bases matching TRBD1. The CDR3 runs to 13 residues. V shed 8 bases and J 5 bases; nucleotides not matched to a gene: 5. Germline assignment: CDR1 MNHEY and CDR2 SVGAGI. The CDR3 sequence: CASLGGQGDEQYF. CDR3 nucleotides: TGTGCCAGCCTCGGGGGACAGGGGGACGAGCAGTACTTC.

V gene TRBV11-2 combines with J gene TRBJ2-5, with 10 bases fitting TRBD1. The ends lost 6 bases at V and 6 bases at J; junction bases unmatched: 7. Germline lookup yields CDR1 SGHAT and CDR2 FQNNGV. This CDR3 contains 14 residues. CDR3 coding DNA: TGTGCCAGCAGGTCCGGGACAGGGGCCCAGACCCAGTACTTC. Its translation is CASRSGTGAQTQYF.

This clone was seen only once. The rearrangement links TRBV1 to TRBJ2-4; the table names TRBD2, a call not compared with the DNA. TRBV1 is a listed pseudogene. This CDR3 is 18 amino acids long. The CDR3 region is CTSSQETRLAGVKNIQYF. In nucleotides, the CDR3 is TGCACCAGCAGCCAAGAAACTCGCCTAGCGGGGGTCAAAAACATTCAGTACTTC.

On this clone: The same CDR3 arises from other DNA sequences in this sample as well. This chain joins TRBV19 and TRBJ2-1; weak D call: TRBD2 (5 bases). The CDR3 is made up of 15 amino acids. V dropped 5 bases and J dropped 2 bases, with 13 bases sitting between them. CDR1 and CDR2 from the germline V gene are LNHDA and SQIVND (reference sequence). The CDR3 spells CASSSTSGAYNEQFF. The CDR3 region has the DNA TGTGCCAGTAGTTCTACTAGTGGGGCCTACAATGAGCAGTTCTTC. Full variable domain (missing parts from reference TRBV19 and TRBJ2-1): DGGITQSPKYLFRKEGQNVTLSCEQNLNHDAMYWYRQDPGQGLRLIYYSQIVNDFQKGDIAEGYSVSREKKESFPLTVTSAQKNPTAFYLCASSSTSGAYNEQFFGPGTRLTVL.

CDR3 amino acids: CASSLETGGRDTQYF. DNA for the CDR3: TGCGCCAGCAGCTTGGAGACAGGGGGCAGAGATACGCAGTATTTT. The chain employs TRBV5-1 and TRBJ2-3; 10 nucleotides match TRBD1. The CDR3 totals 15 residues. Germline lookup yields CDR1 SGHRS and CDR2 YFSETQ. With V trimmed by 0 bases and J by 5 bases, 3 bases remained unmatched.

This clone was seen a handful of times. The chain joins TRBV6-1 to TRBJ1-4; 10 bases line up with TRBD1. Germline assignment: CDR1 MNHNS and CDR2 SASEGT. The trim removed 6 bases at V and 7 bases at J, leaving 5 bases unmatched. This CDR3 comprises 14 residues. DNA for the CDR3: TGTGCCAGCAGGACAGGGGGCGCGGGTGAAAAACTGTTTTTT. This codes for CASRTGGAGEKLFF.

The chain combines TRBV19 with TRBJ2-5; D is possibly TRBD2 (7 bases). From germline, CDR1 is LNHDA and CDR2 SQIVND (reference sequence). The ends were cut back, 2 bases at V and 4 bases at J, with 17 bases in the middle. The CDR3 runs 16 residues. The CDR3 reads CASSIRGALSIETQYF. CDR3 DNA: TGTGCCAGTAGTATACGGGGGGCCCTTTCGATAGAGACCCAGTACTTC.

The chain employs TRBV19 and TRBJ1-1; D unresolved. The CDR3 loop spans 16 amino acids. From germline, CDR1 is LNHDA and CDR2 SQIVND (reference sequence). V lost 5 bases to trimming and J lost 7 bases, with 23 bases between them. The CDR3 loop is CASSVGRTPTGDEAFF. The CDR3 DNA follows: TGTGCCAGTAGTGTAGGTCGAACCCCCACCGGGGATGAAGCTTTCTTT.

The chain links TRBV11-1 to TRBJ1-5; D may be TRBD1 (5 bases). Trimming pared 5 bases from V and 0 bases from J, leaving 11 bases between. The CDR3 loop spans 15 amino acids. Germline CDR1 reads SGHAT; CDR2 reads FQDESV (reference sequence). This CDR3 reads CASSPGLNSNQPQHF. In nucleotides, the CDR3 is TGTGCCAGCAGCCCAGGGTTGAATAGCAATCAGCCCCAGCATTTT.

The chain couples TRBV9 to TRBJ2-1, with D perhaps matching TRBD2 (6 bases). This CDR3 spans 15 amino acids. V lost 7 bases to trimming and J lost 2 bases, with 16 bases between them. Germline CDR1 reads SGDLS; CDR2 reads YYNGEE. CDR3 DNA: TGTGCCAGCTGCGCTAGCGATTCCCCCTACAATGAGCAGTTCTTC. Protein sequence: CASCASDSPYNEQFF.

The chain combines TRBV11-3 with TRBJ2-7; TRBD1 agrees at 10 bases. Germline loops: CDR1 SGHNT, CDR2 YENEEA. The CDR3 has 13 amino acids. V lost 6 bases, J lost 6 bases, and 5 bases stayed unmatched. CDR3 amino acids: CASRKTGGGEQYF. DNA of the CDR3: TGTGCCAGCAGGAAGACAGGGGGCGGCGAGCAGTACTTC.

This clone appeared once. V and J are TRBV5-1 and TRBJ2-2, with 12 positions matching TRBD2. CDR1 is SGHRS and CDR2 is YFSETQ in the germline V gene. The ends lost 0 bases at V and 4 bases at J; junction bases unmatched: 4. This CDR3 region has 17 residues. CDR3 nucleotide sequence: TGCGCCAGCAGCTTGGAGAGGGGACTAGCGGGCACCGGGGAGCTGTTTTTT. Translation: CASSLERGLAGTGELFF.

This chain links TRBV12-5 with TRBJ1-3; 7 nucleotides align to TRBD1. CDR3 length: 14 residues. Trimming removed 7 bases from V and 5 bases from J; junction bases left unmatched: 8. CDR1 and CDR2 from the germline V gene are LGHNT and FRNRAP. CDR3 in amino acids: CASAPQGVRNTIYF. The CDR3 DNA follows: TGTGCTAGTGCTCCCCAGGGGGTGAGAAACACCATATATTTT.

J is TRBJ2-5 and V is TRBV19; no firm D call. V lost 3 bases and J 5 bases, leaving 10 bases between the germline ends. CDR1 is LNHDA, CDR2 SQIVND, per germline (reference sequence). The CDR3 totals 13 residues. In DNA form, the CDR3 reads TGTGCCAGTAGTATGGTTCTAGAGGAGACCCAGTACTTC. Its protein is CASSMVLEETQYF.